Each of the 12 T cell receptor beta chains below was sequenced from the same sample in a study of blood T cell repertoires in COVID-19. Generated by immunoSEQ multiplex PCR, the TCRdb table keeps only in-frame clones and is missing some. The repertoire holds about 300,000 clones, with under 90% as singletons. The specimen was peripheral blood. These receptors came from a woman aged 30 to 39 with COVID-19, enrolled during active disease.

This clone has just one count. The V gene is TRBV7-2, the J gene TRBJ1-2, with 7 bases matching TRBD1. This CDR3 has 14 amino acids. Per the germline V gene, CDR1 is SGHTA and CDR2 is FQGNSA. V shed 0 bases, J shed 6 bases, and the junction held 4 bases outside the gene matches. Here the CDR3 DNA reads TGTGCCAGCAGCTTAGCAGGGGGCGCAGATGGCTACACCTTC. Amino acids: CASSLAGGADGYTF.

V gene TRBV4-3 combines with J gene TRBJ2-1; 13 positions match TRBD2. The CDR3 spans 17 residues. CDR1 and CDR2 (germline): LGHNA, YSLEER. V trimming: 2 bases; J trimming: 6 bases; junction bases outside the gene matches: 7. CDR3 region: CASSQSPGLAGSNEQFF. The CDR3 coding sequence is TGCGCCAGCAGCCAATCTCCGGGACTAGCGGGGTCCAATGAGCAGTTCTTC.

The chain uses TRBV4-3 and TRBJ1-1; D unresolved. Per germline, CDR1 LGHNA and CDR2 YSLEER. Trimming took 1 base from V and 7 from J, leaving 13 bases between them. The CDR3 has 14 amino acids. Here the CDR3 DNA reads TGCGCCAGCAGCCAAGGGTTGGATGGAGTTGAAGCTTTCTTT. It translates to CASSQGLDGVEAFF.

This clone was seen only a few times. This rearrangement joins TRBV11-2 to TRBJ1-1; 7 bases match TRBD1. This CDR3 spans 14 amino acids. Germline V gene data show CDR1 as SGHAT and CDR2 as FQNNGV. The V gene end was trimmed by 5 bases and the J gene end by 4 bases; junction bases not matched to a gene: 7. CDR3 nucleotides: TGTGCCAGCAGCCCTCAGGGGGTCGTCACTGAAGCTTTCTTT. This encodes CASSPQGVVTEAFF.

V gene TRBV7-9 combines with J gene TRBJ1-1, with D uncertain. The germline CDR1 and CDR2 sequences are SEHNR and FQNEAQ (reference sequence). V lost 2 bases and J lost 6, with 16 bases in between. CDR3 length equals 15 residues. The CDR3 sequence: CASSLQRFGIAEAFF. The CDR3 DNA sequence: TGTGCCAGCAGCTTACAACGTTTCGGGATCGCTGAAGCTTTCTTT. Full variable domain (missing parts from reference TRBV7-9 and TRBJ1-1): DTGVSQNPRHKITKRGQNVTFRCDPISEHNRLYWYRQTLGQGPEFLTYFQNEAQLEKSRLLSDRFSAERPKGSFSTLEIQRTEQGDSAMYLCASSLQRFGIAEAFFGQGTRLTVV.

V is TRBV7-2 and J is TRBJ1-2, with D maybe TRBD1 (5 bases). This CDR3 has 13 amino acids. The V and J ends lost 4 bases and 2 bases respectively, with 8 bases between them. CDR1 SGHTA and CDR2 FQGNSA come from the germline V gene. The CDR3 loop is CASSYDRNYGYTF. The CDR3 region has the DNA TGTGCCAGCAGCTATGACAGAAACTATGGCTACACCTTC.

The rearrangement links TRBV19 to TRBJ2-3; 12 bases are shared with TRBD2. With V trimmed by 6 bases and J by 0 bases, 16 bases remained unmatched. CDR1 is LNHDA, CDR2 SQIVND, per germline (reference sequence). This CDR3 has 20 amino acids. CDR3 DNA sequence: TGTGCCAGTAGCCTGACTAGCGGGGGATCCCTTAAGGCTAGCACAGATACGCAGTATTTT. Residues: CASSLTSGGSLKASTDTQYF.

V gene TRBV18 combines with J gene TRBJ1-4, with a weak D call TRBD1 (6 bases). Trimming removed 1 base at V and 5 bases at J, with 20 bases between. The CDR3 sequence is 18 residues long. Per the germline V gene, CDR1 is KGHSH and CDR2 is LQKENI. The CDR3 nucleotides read TGTGCCAGCTCACCACTGGGCCAGGGACCCCAGGGGAATGAAAAACTGTTTTTT. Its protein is CASSPLGQGPQGNEKLFF.

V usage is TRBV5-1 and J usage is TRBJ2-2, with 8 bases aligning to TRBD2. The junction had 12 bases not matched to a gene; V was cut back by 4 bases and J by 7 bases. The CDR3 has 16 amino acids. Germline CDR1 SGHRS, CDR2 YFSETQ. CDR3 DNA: TGCGCCAGCAGCCCCACTATAGCGGGGTCGGTCGGGGAGCTGTTTTTT. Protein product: CASSPTIAGSVGELFF.

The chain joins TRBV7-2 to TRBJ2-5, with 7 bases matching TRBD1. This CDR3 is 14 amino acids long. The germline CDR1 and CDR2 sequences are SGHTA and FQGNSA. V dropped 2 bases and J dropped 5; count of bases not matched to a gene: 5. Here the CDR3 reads CASSLQARGETQYF. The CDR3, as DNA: TGTGCCAGCAGCTTACAAGCCAGGGGGGAGACCCAGTACTTC. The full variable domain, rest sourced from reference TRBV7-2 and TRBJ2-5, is GAGVSQSPSNKVTEKGKDVELRCDPISGHTALYWYRQSLGQGLEFLIYFQGNSAPDKSGLPSDRFSAERTGGSVSTLTIQRTQQEDSAVYLCASSLQARGETQYFGPGTRLLVL.

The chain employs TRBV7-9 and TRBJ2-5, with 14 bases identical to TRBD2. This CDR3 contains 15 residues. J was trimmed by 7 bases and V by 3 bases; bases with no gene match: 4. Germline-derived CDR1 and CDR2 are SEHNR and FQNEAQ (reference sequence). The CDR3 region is CASSLGLAGVGTQYF. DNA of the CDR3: TGTGCCAGCAGCTTGGGACTAGCGGGGGTGGGGACCCAGTACTTC.

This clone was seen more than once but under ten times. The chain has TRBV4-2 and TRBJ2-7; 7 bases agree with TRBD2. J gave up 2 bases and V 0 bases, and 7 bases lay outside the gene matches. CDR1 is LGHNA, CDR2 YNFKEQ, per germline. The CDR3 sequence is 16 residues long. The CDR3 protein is CASSQESGGGAYEQYF. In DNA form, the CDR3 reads TGTGCCAGCAGCCAAGAATCGGGCGGGGGAGCCTACGAGCAGTACTTC.